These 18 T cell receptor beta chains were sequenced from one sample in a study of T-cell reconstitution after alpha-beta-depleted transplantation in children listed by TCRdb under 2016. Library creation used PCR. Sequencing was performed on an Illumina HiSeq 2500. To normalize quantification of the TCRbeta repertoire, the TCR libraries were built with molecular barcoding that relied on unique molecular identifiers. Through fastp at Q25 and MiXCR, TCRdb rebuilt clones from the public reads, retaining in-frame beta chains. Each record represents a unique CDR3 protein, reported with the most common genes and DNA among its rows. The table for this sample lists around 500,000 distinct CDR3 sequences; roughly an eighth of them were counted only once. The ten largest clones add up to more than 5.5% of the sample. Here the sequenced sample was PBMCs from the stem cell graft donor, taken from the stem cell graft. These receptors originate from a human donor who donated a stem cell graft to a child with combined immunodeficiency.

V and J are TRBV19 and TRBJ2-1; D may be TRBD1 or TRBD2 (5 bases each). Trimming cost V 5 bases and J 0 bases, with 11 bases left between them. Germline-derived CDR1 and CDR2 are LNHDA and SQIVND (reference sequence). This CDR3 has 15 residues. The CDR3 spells CASSFRDLSYNEQFF. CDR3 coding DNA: TGTGCCAGTAGTTTCCGGGACCTCTCCTACAATGAGCAGTTCTTC.

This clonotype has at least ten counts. Here the CDR3 reads CASSPTRKADTQYF. CDR3 nucleotides: TGTGCCAGCAGTCCCACTAGGAAGGCAGATACGCAGTATTTT. The J gene is TRBJ2-3, the V gene TRBV27, with D perhaps TRBD2 (5 bases). V was trimmed by 5 bases and J by 4 bases, leaving 13 bases between them. The CDR3 is made up of 14 amino acids. Germline CDR1 is MNHEY and CDR2 is SMNVEV (reference sequence).

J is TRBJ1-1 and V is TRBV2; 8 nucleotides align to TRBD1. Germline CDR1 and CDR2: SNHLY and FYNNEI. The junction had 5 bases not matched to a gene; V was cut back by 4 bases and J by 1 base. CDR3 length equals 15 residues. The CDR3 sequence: CASSAPGQANTEAFF. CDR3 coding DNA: TGTGCCAGCAGTGCGCCGGGACAGGCGAACACTGAAGCTTTCTTT.

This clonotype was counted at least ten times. CDR3 sequence: CASSPQTEYNEQFF. The CDR3 DNA follows: TGTGCCAGCTCACCGCAGACAGAATACAATGAGCAGTTCTTC. The V call is TRBV18, the J call TRBJ2-1; possible D gene TRBD1, 5 bases. The CDR3 contains 14 residues. CDR1 and CDR2 (germline): KGHSH, LQKENI. V dropped 3 bases and J dropped 4 bases, with 10 bases sitting between them.

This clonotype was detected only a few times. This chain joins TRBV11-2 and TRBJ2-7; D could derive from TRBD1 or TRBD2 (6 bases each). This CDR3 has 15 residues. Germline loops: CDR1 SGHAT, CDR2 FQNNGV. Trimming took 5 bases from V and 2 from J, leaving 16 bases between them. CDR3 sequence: CASSHPFRGPYEQYF. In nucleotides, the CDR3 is TGTGCCAGCAGCCACCCGTTTCGGGGGCCCTACGAGCAGTACTTC.

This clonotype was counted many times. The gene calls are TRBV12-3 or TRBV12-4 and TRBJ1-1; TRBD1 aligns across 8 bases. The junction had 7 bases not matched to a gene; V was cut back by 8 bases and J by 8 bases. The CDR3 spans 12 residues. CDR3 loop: CASGFYRGEAFF. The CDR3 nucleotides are TGTGCCAGCGGATTTTACAGGGGGGAAGCTTTCTTT.

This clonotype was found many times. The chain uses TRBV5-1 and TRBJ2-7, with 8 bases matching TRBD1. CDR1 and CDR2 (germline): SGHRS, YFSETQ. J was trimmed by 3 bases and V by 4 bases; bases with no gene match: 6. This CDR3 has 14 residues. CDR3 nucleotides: TGCGCCAGCAGCCATCGACAGGGGAACTACGAGCAGTACTTC. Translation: CASSHRQGNYEQYF.

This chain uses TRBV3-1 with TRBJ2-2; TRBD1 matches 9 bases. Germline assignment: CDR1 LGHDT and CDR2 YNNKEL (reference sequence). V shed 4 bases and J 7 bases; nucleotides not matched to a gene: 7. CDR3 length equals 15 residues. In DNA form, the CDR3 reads TGTGCCAGCAGCCTGGGACAGGGCTTTGTCGGGGAGCTGTTTTTT. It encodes CASSLGQGFVGELFF.

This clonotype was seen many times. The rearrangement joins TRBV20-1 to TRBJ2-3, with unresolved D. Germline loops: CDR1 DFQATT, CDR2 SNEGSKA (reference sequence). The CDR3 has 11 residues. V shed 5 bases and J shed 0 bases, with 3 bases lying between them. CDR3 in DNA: TGCAGTGCTGCTAGCACAGATACGCAGTATTTT. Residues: CSAASTDTQYF.

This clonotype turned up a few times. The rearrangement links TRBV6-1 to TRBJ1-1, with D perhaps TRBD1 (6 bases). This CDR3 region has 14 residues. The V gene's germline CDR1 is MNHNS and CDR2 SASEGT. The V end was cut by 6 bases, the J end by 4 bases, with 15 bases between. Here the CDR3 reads CASSNRESGTEAFF. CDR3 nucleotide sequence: TGTGCCAGCAGCAACAGGGAGTCTGGCACTGAAGCTTTCTTT.

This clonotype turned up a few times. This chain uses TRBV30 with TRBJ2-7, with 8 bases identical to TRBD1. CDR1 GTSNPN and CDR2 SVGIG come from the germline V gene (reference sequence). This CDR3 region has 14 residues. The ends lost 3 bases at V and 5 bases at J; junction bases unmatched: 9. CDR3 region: CAWSNRGMSDEQYF. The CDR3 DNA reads TGTGCCTGGAGCAACAGGGGGATGAGCGACGAGCAGTACTTC.

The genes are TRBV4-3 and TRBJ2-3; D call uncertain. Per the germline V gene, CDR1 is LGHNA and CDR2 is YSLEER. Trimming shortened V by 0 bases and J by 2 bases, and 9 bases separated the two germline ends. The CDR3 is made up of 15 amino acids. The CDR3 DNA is TGCGCCAGCAGCCAAGATGGGTCCGACACAGATACGCAGTATTTT. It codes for CASSQDGSDTDTQYF.

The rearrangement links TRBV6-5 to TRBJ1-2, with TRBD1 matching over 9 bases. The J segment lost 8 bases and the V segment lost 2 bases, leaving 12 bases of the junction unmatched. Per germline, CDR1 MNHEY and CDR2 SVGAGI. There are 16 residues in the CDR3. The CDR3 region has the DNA TGTGCCAGCAGTTACACCTGGGACAGGGATCGTGGAGGCTACACCTTC. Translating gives CASSYTWDRDRGGYTF.

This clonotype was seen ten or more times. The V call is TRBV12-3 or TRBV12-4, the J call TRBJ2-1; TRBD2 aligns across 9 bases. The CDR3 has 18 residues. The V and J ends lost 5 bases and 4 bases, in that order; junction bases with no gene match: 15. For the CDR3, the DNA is TGTGCCAGCAGTCAAGAGATAGTTTTAGCGGGAGCTTACAATGAGCAGTTCTTC. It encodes CASSQEIVLAGAYNEQFF.

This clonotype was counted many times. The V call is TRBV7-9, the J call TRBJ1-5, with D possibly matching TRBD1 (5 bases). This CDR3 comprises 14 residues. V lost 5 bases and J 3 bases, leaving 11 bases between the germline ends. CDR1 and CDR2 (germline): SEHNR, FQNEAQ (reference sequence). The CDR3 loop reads CASSLDKYNQPQHF. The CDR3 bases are TGTGCCAGCAGCCTGGACAAATACAATCAGCCCCAGCATTTT.

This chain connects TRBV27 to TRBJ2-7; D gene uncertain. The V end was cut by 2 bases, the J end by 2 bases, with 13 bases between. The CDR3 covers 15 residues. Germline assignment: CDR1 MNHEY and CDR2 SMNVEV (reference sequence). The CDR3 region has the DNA TGTGCCAGCAGTTTAAAAGGCCAAAGTACCTACGAGCAGTACTTC. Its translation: CASSLKGQSTYEQYF.

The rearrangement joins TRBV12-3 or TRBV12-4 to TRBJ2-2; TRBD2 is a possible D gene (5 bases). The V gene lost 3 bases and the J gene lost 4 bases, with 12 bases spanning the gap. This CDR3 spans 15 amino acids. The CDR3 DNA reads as TGTGCCAGCAGTTTCTTCAGCGGCTCCACCGGGGAGCTGTTTTTT. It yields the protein CASSFFSGSTGELFF.

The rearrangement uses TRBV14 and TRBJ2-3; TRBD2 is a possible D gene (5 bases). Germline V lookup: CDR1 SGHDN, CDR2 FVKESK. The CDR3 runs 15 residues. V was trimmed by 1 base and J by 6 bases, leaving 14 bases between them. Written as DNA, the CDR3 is TGTGCCAGCAGCCAAGGAGGGCAGACCTCGGATACGCAGTATTTT. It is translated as CASSQGGQTSDTQYF.